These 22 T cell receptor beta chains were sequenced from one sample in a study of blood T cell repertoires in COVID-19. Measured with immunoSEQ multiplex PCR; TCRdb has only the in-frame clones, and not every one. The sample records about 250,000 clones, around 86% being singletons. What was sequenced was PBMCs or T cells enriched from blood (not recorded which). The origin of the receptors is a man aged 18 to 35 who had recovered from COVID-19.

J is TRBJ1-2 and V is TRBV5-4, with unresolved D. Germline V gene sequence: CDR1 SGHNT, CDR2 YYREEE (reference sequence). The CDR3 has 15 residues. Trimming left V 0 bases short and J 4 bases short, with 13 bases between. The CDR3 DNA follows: TGTGCCAGCAGCTTGGCTACGGGGATGAGCTATGGCTACACCTTC. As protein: CASSLATGMSYGYTF.

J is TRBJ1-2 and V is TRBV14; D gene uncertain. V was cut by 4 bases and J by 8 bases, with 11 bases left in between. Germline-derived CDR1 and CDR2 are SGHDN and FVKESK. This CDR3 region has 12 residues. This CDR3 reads CASSPQAVGYTF. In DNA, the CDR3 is TGTGCCAGCAGCCCCCAGGCAGTCGGCTACACCTTC.

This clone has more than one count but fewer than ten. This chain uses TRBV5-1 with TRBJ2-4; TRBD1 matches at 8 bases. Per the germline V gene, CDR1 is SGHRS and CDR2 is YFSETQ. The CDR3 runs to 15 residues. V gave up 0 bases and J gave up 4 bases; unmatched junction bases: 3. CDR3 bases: TGCGCCAGCAGCTTGGCGACAGGGGAAAAAAACATTCAGTACTTC. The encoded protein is CASSLATGEKNIQYF. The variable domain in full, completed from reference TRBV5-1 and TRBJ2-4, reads KAGVTQTPRYLIKTRGQQVTLSCSPISGHRSVSWYQQTPGQGLQFLFEYFSETQRNKGNFPGRFSGRQFSNSRSEMNVSTLELGDSALYLCASSLATGEKNIQYFGAGTRLSVL.

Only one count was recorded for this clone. CDR3 region: CASRSTGMATGELFF. DNA of the CDR3: TGTGCCAGCCGGTCGACAGGGATGGCCACCGGGGAGCTGTTTTTT. The chain carries TRBV28 and TRBJ2-2, with 7 positions matching TRBD1. Losses at the gene ends were 8 bases for V and 4 bases for J; bases not matched to a gene: 10. The CDR3 extends over 15 amino acids. Germline lookup yields CDR1 MDHEN and CDR2 SYDVKM. Complete variable domain (other parts from reference TRBV28 and TRBJ2-2): DVKVTQSSRYLVKRTGEKVFLECVQDMDHENMFWYRQDPGLGLRLIYFSYDVKMKEKGDIPEGYSVSREKKERFSLILESASTNQTSMYLCASRSTGMATGELFFGEGSRLTVL.

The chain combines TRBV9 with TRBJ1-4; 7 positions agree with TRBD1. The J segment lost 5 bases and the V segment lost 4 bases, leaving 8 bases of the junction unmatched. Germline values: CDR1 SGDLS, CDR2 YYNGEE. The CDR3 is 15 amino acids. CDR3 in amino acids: CASSPGGTANEKLFF. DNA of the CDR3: TGTGCCAGCAGCCCTGGGGGGACAGCGAATGAAAAACTGTTTTTT.

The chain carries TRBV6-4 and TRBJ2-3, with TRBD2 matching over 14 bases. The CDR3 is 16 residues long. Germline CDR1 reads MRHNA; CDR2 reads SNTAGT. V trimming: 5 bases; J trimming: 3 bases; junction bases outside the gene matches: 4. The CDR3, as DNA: TGTGCCAGCAGTACCGGGACTAGCGGGGGAACAGATACGCAGTATTTT. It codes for CASSTGTSGGTDTQYF.

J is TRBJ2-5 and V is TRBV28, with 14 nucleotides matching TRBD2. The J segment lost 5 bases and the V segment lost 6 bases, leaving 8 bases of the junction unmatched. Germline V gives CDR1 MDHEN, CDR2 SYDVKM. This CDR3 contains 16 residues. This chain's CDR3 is CASRGGLAGAGETQYF. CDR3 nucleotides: TGTGCCAGCAGAGGGGGACTAGCGGGAGCGGGGGAGACCCAGTACTTC.

The CDR3 nucleotides are TGTGCCAGCTCACCTCCGGGAGGGTCCGTTTACGAGCAGTACTTC. This translates into CASSPPGGSVYEQYF. The chain employs TRBV18 and TRBJ2-7, with TRBD2 matching 8 bases. V shed 3 bases and J 4 bases; nucleotides not matched to a gene: 8. Germline CDR1 and CDR2: KGHSH and LQKENI. The CDR3 extends over 15 amino acids.

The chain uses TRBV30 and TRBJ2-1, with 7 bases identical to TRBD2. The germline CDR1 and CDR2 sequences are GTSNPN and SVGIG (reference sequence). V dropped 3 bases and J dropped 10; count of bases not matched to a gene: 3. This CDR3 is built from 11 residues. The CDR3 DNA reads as TGTGCCTGGAGCCTGGGGGGGGAGCAGTTCTTC. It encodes CAWSLGGEQFF.

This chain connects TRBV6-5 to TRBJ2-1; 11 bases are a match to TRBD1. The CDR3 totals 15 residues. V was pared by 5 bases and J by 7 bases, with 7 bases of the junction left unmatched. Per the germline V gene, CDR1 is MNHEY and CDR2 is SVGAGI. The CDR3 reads CASSTGTGGSNEQFF. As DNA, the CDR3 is TGTGCCAGCAGTACCGGGACAGGGGGTTCGAATGAGCAGTTCTTC.

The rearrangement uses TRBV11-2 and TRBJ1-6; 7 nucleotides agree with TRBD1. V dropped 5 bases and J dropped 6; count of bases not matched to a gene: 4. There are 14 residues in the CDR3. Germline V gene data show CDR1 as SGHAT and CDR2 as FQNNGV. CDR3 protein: CASSRDSRNSPLHF. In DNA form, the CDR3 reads TGTGCCAGCAGCCGGGACAGTCGTAATTCACCCCTCCACTTT.

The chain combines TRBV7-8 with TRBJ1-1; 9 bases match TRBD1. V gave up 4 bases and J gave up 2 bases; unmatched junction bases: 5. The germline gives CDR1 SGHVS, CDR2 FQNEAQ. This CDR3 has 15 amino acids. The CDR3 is CASSSPGQGNTEAFF. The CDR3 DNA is TGTGCCAGCAGCTCTCCGGGACAGGGCAACACTGAAGCTTTCTTT.

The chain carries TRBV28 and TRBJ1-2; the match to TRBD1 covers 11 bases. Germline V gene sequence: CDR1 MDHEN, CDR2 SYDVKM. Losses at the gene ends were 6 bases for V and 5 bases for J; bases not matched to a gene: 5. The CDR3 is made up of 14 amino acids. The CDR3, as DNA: TGTGCCAGCAGCCCGGGACAGGGGGAATATGGCTACACCTTC. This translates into CASSPGQGEYGYTF.

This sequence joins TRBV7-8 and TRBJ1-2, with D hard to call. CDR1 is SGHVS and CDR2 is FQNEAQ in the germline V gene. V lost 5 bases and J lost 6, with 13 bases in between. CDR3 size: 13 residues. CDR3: CASSREWADGYTF. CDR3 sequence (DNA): TGTGCCAGCAGCCGCGAGTGGGCAGATGGCTACACCTTC.

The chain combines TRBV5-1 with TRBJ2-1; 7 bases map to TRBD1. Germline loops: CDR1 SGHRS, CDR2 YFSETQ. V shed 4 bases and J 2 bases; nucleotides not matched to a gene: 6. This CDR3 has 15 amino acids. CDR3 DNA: TGCGCCAGCAGCCTGACAGGGCAGACCTACAATGAGCAGTTCTTC. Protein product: CASSLTGQTYNEQFF.

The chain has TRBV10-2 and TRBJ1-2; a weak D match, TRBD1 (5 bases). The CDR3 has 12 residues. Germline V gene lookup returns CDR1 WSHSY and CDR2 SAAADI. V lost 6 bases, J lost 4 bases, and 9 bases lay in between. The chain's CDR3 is CASRTDSYGYTF. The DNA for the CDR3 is TGCGCCAGCAGGACAGATTCCTATGGCTACACCTTC.

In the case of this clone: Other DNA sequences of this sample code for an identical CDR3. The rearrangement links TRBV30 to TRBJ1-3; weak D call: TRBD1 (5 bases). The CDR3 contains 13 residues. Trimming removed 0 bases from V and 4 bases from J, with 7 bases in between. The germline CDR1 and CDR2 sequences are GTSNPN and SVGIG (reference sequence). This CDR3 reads CAWSVTGGNTIYF. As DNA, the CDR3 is TGTGCCTGGAGTGTAACAGGAGGAAACACCATATATTTT.

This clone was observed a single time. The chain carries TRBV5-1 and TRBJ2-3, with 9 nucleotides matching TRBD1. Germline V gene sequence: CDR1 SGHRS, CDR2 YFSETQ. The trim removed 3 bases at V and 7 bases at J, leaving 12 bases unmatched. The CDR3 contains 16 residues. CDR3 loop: CASSSQTGGVANTQYF. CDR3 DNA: TGCGCCAGCAGCTCACAAACAGGGGGCGTTGCAAATACGCAGTATTTT. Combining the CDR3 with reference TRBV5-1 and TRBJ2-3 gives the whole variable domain KAGVTQTPRYLIKTRGQQVTLSCSPISGHRSVSWYQQTPGQGLQFLFEYFSETQRNKGNFPGRFSGRQFSNSRSEMNVSTLELGDSALYLCASSSQTGGVANTQYFGPGTRLTVL.

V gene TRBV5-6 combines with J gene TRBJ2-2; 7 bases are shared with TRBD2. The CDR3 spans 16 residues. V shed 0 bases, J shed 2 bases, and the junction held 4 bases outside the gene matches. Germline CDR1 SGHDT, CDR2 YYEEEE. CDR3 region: CASSLALADNTGELFF. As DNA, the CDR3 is TGTGCCAGCAGCTTGGCTCTAGCGGATAACACCGGGGAGCTGTTTTTT.

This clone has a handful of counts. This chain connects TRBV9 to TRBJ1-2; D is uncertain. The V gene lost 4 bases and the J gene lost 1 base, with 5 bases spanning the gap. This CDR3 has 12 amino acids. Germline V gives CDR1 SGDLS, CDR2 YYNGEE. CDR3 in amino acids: CASSLSNYGYTF. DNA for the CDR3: TGTGCCAGCAGCTTGAGTAACTATGGCTACACCTTC. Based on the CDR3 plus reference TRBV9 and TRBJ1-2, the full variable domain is DSGVTQTPKHLITATGQRVTLRCSPRSGDLSVYWYQQSLDQGLQFLIQYYNGEERAKGNILERFSAQQFPDLHSELNLSSLELGDSALYFCASSLSNYGYTFGSGTRLTVV.

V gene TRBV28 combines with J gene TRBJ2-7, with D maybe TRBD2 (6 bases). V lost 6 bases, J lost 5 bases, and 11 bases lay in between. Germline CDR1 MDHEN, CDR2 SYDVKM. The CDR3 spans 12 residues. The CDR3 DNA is TGTGCCAGCAGAAAGACTAGTAACGAGCAGTACTTC. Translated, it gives CASRKTSNEQYF.

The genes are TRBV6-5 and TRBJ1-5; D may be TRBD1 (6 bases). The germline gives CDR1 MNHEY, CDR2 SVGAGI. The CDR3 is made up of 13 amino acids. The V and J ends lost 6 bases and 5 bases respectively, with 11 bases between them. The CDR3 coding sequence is TGTGCCAGCAGAAGGGACACCTATCAGCCCCAGCATTTT. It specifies CASRRDTYQPQHF.